Below, 28 T cell receptor beta chains from the same sample are listed, as sequenced in a study of blood T cell dynamics during melanoma immunotherapy. Profiled with immunoSEQ multiplex PCR; TCRdb holds only in-frame clones, not every one. The sample has 14,000 or so clones, 85% to 90% seen once. The time point: pre-treatment baseline. The specimen was blood, collected from a patient treated with checkpoint blockade. The receptors shown here come from a human donor with melanoma.

The chain uses TRBV19 and TRBJ1-1, with no clear D. Trimming pared 1 base from V and 10 bases from J, leaving 10 bases between. The CDR3 is 12 amino acids. Germline V lookup: CDR1 LNHDA, CDR2 SQIVND (reference sequence). The CDR3 reads CASSIVAGGAFF. In DNA form, the CDR3 reads TGTGCCAGTAGTATAGTGGCAGGAGGAGCTTTCTTT.

This clone counts as medium-sized. The genes are TRBV5-4 and TRBJ2-7, with 8 positions matching TRBD1. The junction had 7 bases not matched to a gene; V was cut back by 2 bases and J by 6 bases. The germline CDR1 and CDR2 sequences are SGHNT and YYREEE (reference sequence). CDR3 size: 14 residues. In nucleotides, the CDR3 is TGTGCCAGCAGCTTTACAGGGGGGACGGGCGAGCAGTACTTC. This codes for CASSFTGGTGEQYF.

This rearrangement joins TRBV7-2 to TRBJ1-5; D unresolved. CDR1 is SGHTA, CDR2 FQGNSA, per germline. V lost 1 base and J lost 1, with 5 bases in between. This CDR3 is built from 14 residues. In DNA form, the CDR3 reads TGTGCCAGCAGCTTAGAAGTAAGCAATCAGCCCCAGCATTTT. This translates into CASSLEVSNQPQHF.

The J gene is TRBJ2-1, the V gene TRBV6-1, with D possibly matching TRBD1 (5 bases). Germline CDR1 reads MNHNS; CDR2 reads SASEGT. V shed 6 bases and J shed 2 bases, with 14 bases lying between them. The CDR3 consists of 15 residues. Written as DNA, the CDR3 is TGTGCCAGCAGCCTGGGTGCAGGGCCCTACAATGAGCAGTTCTTC. Protein: CASSLGAGPYNEQFF.

J is TRBJ1-4 and V is TRBV5-1, with D tentatively TRBD1 (5 bases). The CDR3 loop spans 17 amino acids. CDR1 SGHRS and CDR2 YFSETQ come from the germline V gene. The V end lost 4 bases, the J end lost 3 bases, and 19 bases lay between the germline ends. CDR3 DNA sequence: TGCGCCAGCAGCCGAGGGGCGGGGGTTGGTGCTAATGAAAAACTGTTTTTT. This gives the protein CASSRGAGVGANEKLFF.

The CDR3 here is CASSPHQGAETQYF. The CDR3 coding sequence is TGTGCCAGCTCACCACATCAGGGGGCGGAGACCCAGTACTTC. The chain has TRBV18 and TRBJ2-5, with 8 bases fitting TRBD1. The CDR3 consists of 14 residues. CDR1 is KGHSH and CDR2 is LQKENI in the germline V gene. Trimming took 1 base from V and 5 from J; bases not matched to a gene: 3.

The chain combines TRBV18 with TRBJ2-2; 8 bases map to TRBD1. The V gene's germline CDR1 is KGHSH and CDR2 LQKENI. J was trimmed by 6 bases and V by 3 bases; bases with no gene match: 6. The CDR3 has 15 residues. In DNA form, the CDR3 reads TGTGCCAGCTCACCGAGACAGGGGAGTTCCGGGGAGCTGTTTTTT. Translated: CASSPRQGSSGELFF.

The chain uses TRBV7-3 and TRBJ1-6; the match to TRBD1 covers 7 bases. The CDR3 covers 14 residues. The V and J ends lost 3 bases and 10 bases, in that order; junction bases with no gene match: 6. CDR1 SGHTA and CDR2 FQGTGA come from the germline V gene. The CDR3 spells CASSLRQGGSPLHF. The CDR3 coding sequence is TGTGCCAGCAGCTTGAGACAGGGTGGATCACCCCTCCACTTT.

The chain uses TRBV6-1 and TRBJ1-2, with D perhaps TRBD1 (5 bases). V dropped 6 bases and J dropped 8 bases, with 16 bases sitting between them. This CDR3 has 13 amino acids. The germline V gene has CDR1 MNHNS and CDR2 SASEGT. This CDR3 is CASRPTGQYGYTF. The DNA for the CDR3 is TGTGCCAGCAGGCCCACGGGGCAGTACGGCTACACCTTC.

V is TRBV5-5 and J is TRBJ1-2; D not resolved. Trimming took 1 base from V and 8 from J, leaving 15 bases between them. Germline CDR1 and CDR2: SGHKS and YYEKEE (reference sequence). This CDR3 is built from 14 residues. The DNA of the CDR3 is TGTGCCAGCAGCTTGTCTGTCAATTCGAAAGGCTACACCTTC. This encodes CASSLSVNSKGYTF.

The V call is TRBV5-6, the J call TRBJ1-2, with 7 bases fitting TRBD1. Germline CDR1 is SGHDT and CDR2 is YYEEEE. The CDR3 loop spans 15 amino acids. J lost 5 bases, V lost 4 bases, and 11 bases had no gene match. The CDR3 DNA reads as TGTGCCAGCAGCCGCTACCGACAGGGTACATATGGCTACACCTTC. Protein: CASSRYRQGTYGYTF.

This rearrangement joins TRBV5-6 to TRBJ1-3; no reliable D call. Trimming pared 7 bases from V and 3 bases from J, leaving 8 bases between. Germline V gene lookup returns CDR1 SGHDT and CDR2 YYEEEE. There are 12 residues in the CDR3. The CDR3 region has the DNA TGTGCCAGCCGGGGTAATGGAAACACCATATATTTT. It encodes CASRGNGNTIYF.

The rearrangement joins TRBV2 to TRBJ1-4, with TRBD1 as a possible D gene (5 bases). Germline values: CDR1 SNHLY, CDR2 FYNNEI. Trimming left V 2 bases short and J 4 bases short, with 11 bases between. The CDR3 spans 15 residues. CDR3 residues: CASSENGQGNEKLFF. CDR3 nucleotides: TGTGCCAGCAGTGAAAATGGGCAGGGTAATGAAAAACTGTTTTTT.

This chain connects TRBV18 to TRBJ1-5; 9 nucleotides agree with TRBD1. The CDR3 has 14 amino acids. V lost 3 bases to trimming and J lost 13 bases; unmatched junction nucleotides: 10. CDR1 KGHSH and CDR2 LQKENI come from the germline V gene. The CDR3 protein is CASSPSPGQGKQHF. The CDR3 bases are TGTGCCAGCTCACCGTCCCCCGGACAGGGGAAACAGCATTTT.

This chain connects TRBV6-5 to TRBJ1-1; 8 bases match TRBD1. This CDR3 region has 12 residues. In germline, CDR1 is MNHEY, CDR2 SVGAGI. After removal of 6 bases from V and 7 bases from J, the junction contained 4 bases not matched to a gene. This CDR3 is CASSTTGVEAFF. CDR3 coding DNA: TGTGCCAGCAGCACGACAGGGGTTGAAGCTTTCTTT.

This sequence joins TRBV7-8 and TRBJ1-5; D perhaps matches TRBD1 (5 bases). Germline V gene data show CDR1 as SGHVS and CDR2 as FQNEAQ. V lost 1 base and J lost 0, with 13 bases in between. The CDR3 is made up of 17 amino acids. The CDR3: CASSLGGSPYSNQPQHF. The CDR3 nucleotides are TGTGCCAGCAGCTTAGGGGGCAGCCCGTATAGCAATCAGCCCCAGCATTTT.

The chain employs TRBV19 and TRBJ1-4; D is perhaps TRBD1 (5 bases). CDR1 is LNHDA, CDR2 SQIVND, per germline (reference sequence). This CDR3 has 15 residues. The V and J ends lost 5 bases and 4 bases respectively, with 14 bases between them. The CDR3 DNA reads TGTGCCAGTAGTCTCTTGGGACCGATTAATGAAAAACTGTTTTTT. This codes for CASSLLGPINEKLFF.

This chain connects TRBV2 to TRBJ1-4, with a weak D call TRBD1 (5 bases). Germline CDR1 reads SNHLY; CDR2 reads FYNNEI. This CDR3 region has 14 residues. V lost 7 bases, J lost 0 bases, and 9 bases lay in between. The CDR3: CASTWGATNEKLFF. Written as DNA, the CDR3 is TGTGCCAGCACGTGGGGGGCAACTAATGAAAAACTGTTTTTT.

J is TRBJ2-3 and V is TRBV29-1, with 7 bases matching TRBD2. Losses at the gene ends were 7 bases for V and 0 bases for J; bases not matched to a gene: 7. The CDR3 is 14 amino acids. Per the germline V gene, CDR1 is SQVTM and CDR2 is ANQGSEA. The CDR3 DNA is TGCAGCGCCGAACGGGGGGTGAGCACAGATACGCAGTATTTT. This encodes CSAERGVSTDTQYF.

The V and J genes are TRBV7-2 and TRBJ1-1; D is undetermined. Germline values: CDR1 SGHTA, CDR2 FQGNSA. Trimming left V 8 bases short and J 3 bases short, with 13 bases between. CDR3 length equals 13 residues. The CDR3: CASLRSGYTEAFF. The CDR3 nucleotides read TGTGCCAGCCTCAGGTCCGGGTACACTGAAGCTTTCTTT.

This clone has a single count. The rearrangement uses TRBV7-7 and TRBJ2-3; no reliable D call. Germline lookup yields CDR1 SSHAT and CDR2 FNYEAQ (reference sequence). Trimming removed 1 base from V and 3 bases from J, with 17 bases in between. CDR3 length: 17 amino acids. The chain's CDR3 is CASSLGPISLGTDTQYF. The CDR3, as DNA: TGTGCCAGCAGCTTAGGCCCAATCTCCCTGGGGACAGATACGCAGTATTTT.

This chain connects TRBV4-3 to TRBJ2-3, with D perhaps matching TRBD1 (5 bases). The germline V and J ends were trimmed by 0 bases and 8 bases, with 12 bases remaining between them. The CDR3 length is 14 residues. In germline, CDR1 is LGHNA, CDR2 YSLEER. CDR3 region: CASSQDIQGGTQYF. CDR3 nucleotide sequence: TGCGCCAGCAGCCAAGACATCCAGGGTGGTACGCAGTATTTT.

The J gene is TRBJ2-3, the V gene TRBV4-3; TRBD2 agrees at 11 bases. Germline lookup yields CDR1 LGHNA and CDR2 YSLEER. This CDR3 is built from 16 residues. Unmatched junction bases numbered 7, after V lost 4 bases and J lost 4 bases. CDR3 DNA: TGCGCCAGCAGCCTGCGAGCTAGCGGGGGGCCAGATACGCAGTATTTT. It codes for CASSLRASGGPDTQYF.

This chain uses TRBV7-2 with TRBJ2-3; 9 nucleotides line up with TRBD2. Germline lookup yields CDR1 SGHTA and CDR2 FQGNSA. The ends lost 5 bases at V and 5 bases at J; junction bases unmatched: 8. The CDR3 totals 15 residues. The CDR3 DNA is TGTGCCAGCAGCCCGAGCGGGGGGTTGATAGATACGCAGTATTTT. The encoded protein is CASSPSGGLIDTQYF. Variable domain in full (rest from reference TRBV7-2 and TRBJ2-3): GAGVSQSPSNKVTEKGKDVELRCDPISGHTALYWYRQSLGQGLEFLIYFQGNSAPDKSGLPSDRFSAERTGGSVSTLTIQRTQQEDSAVYLCASSPSGGLIDTQYFGPGTRLTVL.

The V and J genes are TRBV2 and TRBJ2-3; 7 bases align to TRBD1. V gave up 6 bases and J gave up 1 base; unmatched junction bases: 1. CDR1 SNHLY and CDR2 FYNNEI come from the germline V gene. CDR3 length equals 13 residues. DNA for the CDR3: TGTGCCAGCAGCGGACAGGGCACAGATACGCAGTATTTT. Translated: CASSGQGTDTQYF.

The chain carries TRBV10-3 and TRBJ1-6; 7 bases map to TRBD1. The germline gives CDR1 ENHRY, CDR2 SYGVKD. This CDR3 has 14 residues. The CDR3 region is CASARGGPNSPLHF. In DNA, the CDR3 is TGTGCATCCGCCCGAGGGGGCCCTAATTCACCCCTCCACTTT.

This chain links TRBV6-1 with TRBJ2-2, with 7 bases matching TRBD1. Germline assignment: CDR1 MNHNS and CDR2 SASEGT. V dropped 7 bases and J dropped 6; count of bases not matched to a gene: 8. The CDR3 length is 14 residues. This chain's CDR3 is CASITQGTAGELFF. The CDR3 coding sequence is TGTGCCAGCATTACACAGGGGACCGCCGGGGAGCTGTTTTTT.

This chain links TRBV7-2 with TRBJ2-7, with 9 bases lining up with TRBD1. J lost 3 bases, V lost 6 bases, and 6 bases had no gene match. Germline CDR1 is SGHTA and CDR2 is FQGNSA. The CDR3 is 14 residues long. CDR3 sequence: CASRTGTGIYEQYF. CDR3 coding DNA: TGTGCCAGCAGGACCGGGACAGGGATCTACGAGCAGTACTTC. The entire variable domain, with the rest obtained from reference TRBV7-2 and TRBJ2-7, is as follows: GAGVSQSPSNKVTEKGKDVELRCDPISGHTALYWYRQSLGQGLEFLIYFQGNSAPDKSGLPSDRFSAERTGGSVSTLTIQRTQQEDSAVYLCASRTGTGIYEQYFGPGTRLTVT.